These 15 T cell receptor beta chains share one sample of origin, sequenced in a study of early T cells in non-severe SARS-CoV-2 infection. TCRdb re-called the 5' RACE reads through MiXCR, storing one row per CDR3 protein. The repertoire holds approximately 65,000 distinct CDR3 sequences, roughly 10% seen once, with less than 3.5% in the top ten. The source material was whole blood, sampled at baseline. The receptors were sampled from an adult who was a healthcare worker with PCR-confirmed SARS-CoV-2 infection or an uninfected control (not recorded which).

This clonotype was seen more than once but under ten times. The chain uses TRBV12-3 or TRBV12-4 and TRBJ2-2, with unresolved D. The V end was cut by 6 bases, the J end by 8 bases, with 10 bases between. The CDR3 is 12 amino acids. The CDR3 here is CASRRDLGELFF. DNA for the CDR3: TGTGCCAGCAGACGCGACCTGGGGGAGCTGTTTTTT.

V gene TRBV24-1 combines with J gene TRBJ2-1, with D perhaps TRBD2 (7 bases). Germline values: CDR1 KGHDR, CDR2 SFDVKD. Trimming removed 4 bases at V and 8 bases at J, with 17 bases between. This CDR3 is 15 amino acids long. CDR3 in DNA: TGTGCCACCAGTGAGGGGGCTAGCGGTGCCTATGAGCAGTTCTTC. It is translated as CATSEGASGAYEQFF.

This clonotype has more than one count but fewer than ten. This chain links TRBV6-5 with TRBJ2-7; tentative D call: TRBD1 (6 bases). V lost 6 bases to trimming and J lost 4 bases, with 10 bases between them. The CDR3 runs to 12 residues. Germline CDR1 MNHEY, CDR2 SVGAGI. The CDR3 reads CASSSTGYEQYF. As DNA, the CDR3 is TGTGCCAGCAGCTCAACAGGGTACGAGCAGTACTTC.

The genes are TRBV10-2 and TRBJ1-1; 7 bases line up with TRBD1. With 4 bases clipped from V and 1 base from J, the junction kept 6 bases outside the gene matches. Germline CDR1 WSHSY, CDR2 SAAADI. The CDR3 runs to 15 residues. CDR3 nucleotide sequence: TGCGCCAGCAGTGGGGGGACAGCTCCGAACACTGAAGCTTTCTTT. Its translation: CASSGGTAPNTEAFF.

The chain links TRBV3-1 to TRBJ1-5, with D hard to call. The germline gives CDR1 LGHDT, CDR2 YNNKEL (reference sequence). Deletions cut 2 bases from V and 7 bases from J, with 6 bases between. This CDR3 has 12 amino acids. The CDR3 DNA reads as TGTGCCAGCAGCCAATTCGGACAGCCCCAGCATTTT. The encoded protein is CASSQFGQPQHF.

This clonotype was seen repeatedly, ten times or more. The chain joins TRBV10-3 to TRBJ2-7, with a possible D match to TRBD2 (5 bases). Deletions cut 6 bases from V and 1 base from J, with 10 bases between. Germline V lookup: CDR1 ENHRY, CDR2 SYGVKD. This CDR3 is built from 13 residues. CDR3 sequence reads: CAIRTGSSYEQYF. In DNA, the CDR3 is TGTGCCATCAGAACGGGATCTTCCTACGAGCAGTACTTC.

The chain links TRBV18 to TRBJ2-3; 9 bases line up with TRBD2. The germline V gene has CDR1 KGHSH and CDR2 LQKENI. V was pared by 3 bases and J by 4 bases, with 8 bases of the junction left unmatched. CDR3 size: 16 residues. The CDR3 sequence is CASSPWTSVHADTQYF. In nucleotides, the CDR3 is TGTGCCAGCTCACCCTGGACTAGCGTTCATGCAGATACGCAGTATTTT.

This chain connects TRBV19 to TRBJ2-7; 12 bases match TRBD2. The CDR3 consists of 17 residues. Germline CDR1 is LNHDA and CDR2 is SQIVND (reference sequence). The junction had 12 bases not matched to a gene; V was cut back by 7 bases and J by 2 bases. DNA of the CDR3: TGTGCCAGTACCCGGACTAGCGGGGCCACCAAACCCTACGAGCAGTACTTC. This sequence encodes CASTRTSGATKPYEQYF.

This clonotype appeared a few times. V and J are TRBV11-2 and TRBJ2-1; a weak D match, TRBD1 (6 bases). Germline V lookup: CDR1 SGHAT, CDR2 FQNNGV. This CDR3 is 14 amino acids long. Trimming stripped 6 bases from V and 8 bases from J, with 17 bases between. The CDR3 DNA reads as TGTGCCAGCAGGCGCCTAAGGGGGTTCCATGAGCAGTTCTTC. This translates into CASRRLRGFHEQFF. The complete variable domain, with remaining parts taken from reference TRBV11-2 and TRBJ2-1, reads EAGVAQSPRYKIIEKRQSVAFWCNPISGHATLYWYQQILGQGPKLLIQFQNNGVVDDSQLPKDRFSAERLKGVDSTLKIQPAKLEDSAVYLCASRRLRGFHEQFFGPGTRLTVL.

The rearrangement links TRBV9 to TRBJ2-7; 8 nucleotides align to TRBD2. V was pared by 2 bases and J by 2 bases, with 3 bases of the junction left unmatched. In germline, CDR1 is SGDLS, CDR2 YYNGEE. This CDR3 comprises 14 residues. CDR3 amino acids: CASSVGAGAYEQYF. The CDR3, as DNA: TGTGCCAGCAGCGTTGGAGCGGGGGCCTACGAGCAGTACTTC.

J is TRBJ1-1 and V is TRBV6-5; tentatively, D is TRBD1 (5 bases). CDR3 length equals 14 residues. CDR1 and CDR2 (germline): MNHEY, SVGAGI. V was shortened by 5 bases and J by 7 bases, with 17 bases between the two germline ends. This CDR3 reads CASSQGGGRFEAFF. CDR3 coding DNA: TGTGCCAGCAGTCAGGGTGGAGGAAGGTTTGAAGCTTTCTTT.

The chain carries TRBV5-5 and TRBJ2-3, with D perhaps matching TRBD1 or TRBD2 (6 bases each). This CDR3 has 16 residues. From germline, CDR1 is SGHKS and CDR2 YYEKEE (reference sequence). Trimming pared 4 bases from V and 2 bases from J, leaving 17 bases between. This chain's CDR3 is CASSLSNGGPTDTQYF. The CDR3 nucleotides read TGTGCCAGCAGCCTGAGTAACGGGGGCCCCACAGATACGCAGTATTTT.

In DNA, the CDR3 is TGCGCCAGCAGTGAGTCTACAGGGGGCTACACCGGGGAGCTGTTTTTT. This encodes CASSESTGGYTGELFF. The chain has TRBV10-1 and TRBJ2-2; 9 bases map to TRBD1. The CDR3 contains 16 residues. V lost 0 bases, J lost 3 bases, and 2 bases stayed unmatched. CDR1 is WNHNN and CDR2 is SYGVQD in the germline V gene (reference sequence).

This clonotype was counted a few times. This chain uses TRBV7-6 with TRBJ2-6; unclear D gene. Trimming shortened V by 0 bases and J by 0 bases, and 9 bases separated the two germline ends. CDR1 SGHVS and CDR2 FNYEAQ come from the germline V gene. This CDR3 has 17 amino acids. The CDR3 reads CASSLAQPDSGANVLTF. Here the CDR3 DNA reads TGTGCCAGCAGCTTAGCCCAACCAGACTCTGGGGCCAACGTCCTGACTTTC.

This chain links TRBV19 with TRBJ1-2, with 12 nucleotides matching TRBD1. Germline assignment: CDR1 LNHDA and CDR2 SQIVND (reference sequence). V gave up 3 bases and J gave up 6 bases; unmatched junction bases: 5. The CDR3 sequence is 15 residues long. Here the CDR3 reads CASSISGQGADGYTF. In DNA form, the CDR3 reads TGTGCCAGTAGTATCTCGGGACAGGGGGCTGATGGCTACACCTTC.